A selection of T cell receptor beta chains follows, all from one sample in a study of human T cells and chemical hapten exposure. MiXCR, run by TCRdb on the RACE reads, gives a single entry per CDR3 protein. The data hold 95,000 or so distinct CDR3 sequences, with about 10% observed a single time. The input for sequencing was whole blood, taken in connection with sensitization to the hapten diphenylcyclopropenone (DPC). These TCRs come from a woman in her thirties or forties with alopecia areata. Some clones in this sample may be carry-over from other donors' samples. The CDR3 runs from the conserved cysteine through the conserved F or W.

v_call cdr3_aa
TRBV11-2 CASSFRQGGATPLHF
TRBV24-1 CATSSQTGKGITDTQYF
TRBV28 CATAAVQETQYF
TRBV5-4 CASSSGQGRPTEAFF
TRBV4-3 CASSQERSSGNTIYF
TRBV4-3 CASSQSDRRGDTQYF
TRBV7-3 CASSLMRQDEAFF
TRBV28 CASFRDPVRNTIYF
TRBV28 CASTLYQGQETQYF
TRBV19 CASSLGTAIVYEQYF
TRBV29-1 CSVVPGTGELFF
TRBV7-9 CASRYTGEVYGYTF
TRBV7-8 CASAYLLGSNQPQHF
TRBV20-1 CSARRQGITEAFF
TRBV7-2 CASSLVAGNEQFF
TRBV3-1 CASGRGSDTDTQYF
TRBV7-9 CASGAGTGPIEQYF